Below, 31 T cell receptor beta chains from the same sample are listed, as sequenced in a study of cytomegalovirus exposure and HLA in healthy donors. PCR used 60 Vbeta primers and 13 Jbeta primers. Only in-frame clones appear in the TCRdb table, and some are missing; sequencing was by immunoSEQ multiplex PCR. Of about 180,000 clones listed, about four fifths are singletons. Sequenced input: PBMCs. These receptors came from a woman between 50 and 59 years old in good health and CMV-seronegative.

The gene calls are TRBV10-3 and TRBJ1-2; D is unclear. The CDR3 sequence is 13 residues long. CDR1 is ENHRY, CDR2 SYGVKD, per germline. Trimming cost V 0 bases and J 4 bases, with 6 bases left between them. DNA for the CDR3: TGTGCCATCAGTGAGTCCGAGGTCTATGGCTACACCTTC. Protein product: CAISESEVYGYTF.

The genes are TRBV11-3 and TRBJ2-5; D is undetermined. The tail of the sequence fits TRBJ2-7 better, so the J call may be wrong. This CDR3 is built from 13 residues. Germline V gene sequence: CDR1 SGHNT, CDR2 YENEEA. CDR3 region: CASSLGFTYEQYF. CDR3 in DNA: TGTGCCAGCAGCTTAGGCTTTACCTACGAGCAGTACTTC.

The V call is TRBV6-1, the J call TRBJ1-4; maybe TRBD1 (6 bases). V lost 6 bases, J lost 0 bases, and 11 bases lay in between. The germline V gene encodes CDR1 MNHNS and CDR2 SASEGT. CDR3 length: 15 amino acids. Here the CDR3 reads CASSEQGATNEKLFF. Here the CDR3 DNA reads TGTGCCAGCAGCGAACAGGGCGCAACTAATGAAAAACTGTTTTTT.

The V and J genes are TRBV4-2 and TRBJ2-7, with 7 bases lining up with TRBD1. The germline V gene has CDR1 LGHNA and CDR2 YNFKEQ. The junction had 3 bases not matched to a gene; V was cut back by 1 base and J by 0 bases. The CDR3 loop spans 15 amino acids. CDR3 bases: TGTGCCAGCAGCCAAGTCTGGGACAGCTCCTACGAGCAGTACTTC. The encoded protein is CASSQVWDSSYEQYF.

The chain is built from TRBV15 and TRBJ2-3; TRBD2 aligns across 11 bases. The CDR3 spans 20 residues. The germline V gene encodes CDR1 LNHNV and CDR2 YYDKDF (reference sequence). V lost 0 bases, J lost 6 bases, and 17 bases stayed unmatched. The CDR3 here is CATSRDGGDIAGGPGDTQYF. CDR3 sequence (DNA): TGTGCCACCAGCAGAGATGGTGGGGATATAGCGGGGGGGCCTGGGGATACGCAGTATTTT.

This clone was found a few times. The V gene is TRBV5-8, the J gene TRBJ2-7, with TRBD1 matching 8 bases. The CDR3 length is 15 residues. V shed 4 bases and J 3 bases; nucleotides not matched to a gene: 9. CDR1 and CDR2 (germline): SGHTS, YDEGEE. CDR3 sequence: CASSTRQGRDYEQYF. The CDR3 DNA reads TGTGCCAGCAGCACCCGACAGGGGCGAGACTACGAGCAGTACTTC.

This clone was observed a single time. The chain has TRBV9 and TRBJ1-1, with D maybe TRBD1 (5 bases). V was clipped by 5 bases and J by 1 base, with 12 bases between them. The CDR3 runs 14 residues. Germline V lookup: CDR1 SGDLS, CDR2 YYNGEE. The CDR3 loop reads CASSALGQNTEAFF. CDR3 bases: TGTGCCAGCAGTGCCTTGGGGCAGAACACTGAAGCTTTCTTT. The whole variable domain, filled in from reference TRBV9 and TRBJ1-1, reads DSGVTQTPKHLITATGQRVTLRCSPRSGDLSVYWYQQSLDQGLQFLIQYYNGEERAKGNILERFSAQQFPDLHSELNLSSLELGDSALYFCASSALGQNTEAFFGQGTRLTVV.

The chain recombines TRBV11-2 with TRBJ2-7; the D is unclear. Trimming cost V 1 base and J 7 bases, with 11 bases left between them. This CDR3 is 13 amino acids long. The germline V gene has CDR1 SGHAT and CDR2 FQNNGV. As DNA, the CDR3 is TGTGCCAGCAGCTTAGTCAGATCTGATGAGCAGTACTTC. Translated: CASSLVRSDEQYF.

The chain recombines TRBV7-8 with TRBJ2-5; 8 positions match TRBD2. With 5 bases clipped from V and 5 bases from J, the junction kept 16 bases outside the gene matches. The CDR3 runs 17 residues. Per germline, CDR1 SGHVS and CDR2 FQNEAQ. CDR3 residues: CASSLTPELAERETQYF. The CDR3 nucleotides read TGTGCCAGCAGCCTCACCCCCGAACTAGCGGAGAGGGAGACCCAGTACTTC.

The rearrangement links TRBV19 to TRBJ2-3, with 8 positions matching TRBD2. The CDR3 runs 17 residues. The germline CDR1 and CDR2 sequences are LNHDA and SQIVND (reference sequence). Unmatched junction bases numbered 10, after V lost 5 bases and J lost 0 bases. CDR3 loop: CASSFSGGGHSTDTQYF. The DNA for the CDR3 is TGTGCCAGTAGTTTCTCCGGGGGGGGGCATAGCACAGATACGCAGTATTTT.

This clone was observed a few times. The sample contains more than one DNA sequence encoding this CDR3. The V call is TRBV6-5, the J call TRBJ2-1; 11 positions match TRBD2. Trimming cost V 6 bases and J 5 bases; bases outside gene matches: 3. The CDR3 is 14 residues long. Germline values: CDR1 MNHEY, CDR2 SVGAGI. The CDR3, as DNA: TGTGCCAGCAGAGGGACTAGCGGCGACAATGAGCAGTTCTTC. This codes for CASRGTSGDNEQFF.

The chain employs TRBV9 and TRBJ1-3; D is uncertain. Germline loops: CDR1 SGDLS, CDR2 YYNGEE. The CDR3 length is 17 residues. Trimming left V 2 bases short and J 3 bases short, with 18 bases between. In DNA, the CDR3 is TGTGCCAGCAGCGTGTCCCAATTACAGAGCTTTGGAAACACCATATATTTT. Translation gives CASSVSQLQSFGNTIYF. The full variable domain, in which reference TRBV9 and TRBJ1-3 provide the parts outside the CDR3, is DSGVTQTPKHLITATGQRVTLRCSPRSGDLSVYWYQQSLDQGLQFLIQYYNGEERAKGNILERFSAQQFPDLHSELNLSSLELGDSALYFCASSVSQLQSFGNTIYFGEGSWLTVV.

This clone was found once. The chain joins TRBV15 to TRBJ2-4, with a tentative D call TRBD2 (6 bases). The V gene's germline CDR1 is LNHNV and CDR2 YYDKDF (reference sequence). This CDR3 contains 18 residues. With 4 bases removed from V and 1 base from J, the gap between germline ends came to 20 bases. The CDR3 is CATSTLPPRAGAKNIQYF. The CDR3 bases are TGTGCCACCAGCACCCTTCCCCCCCGGGCGGGGGCCAAAAACATTCAGTACTTC.

V usage is TRBV19 and J usage is TRBJ2-7; 9 bases match TRBD1. Germline V gives CDR1 LNHDA, CDR2 SQIVND (reference sequence). V shed 10 bases, J shed 5 bases, and the junction held 18 bases outside the gene matches. The CDR3 totals 16 residues. The CDR3 reads CATTTPPGQGVDEQYF. In DNA, the CDR3 is TGTGCCACCACCACCCCACCGGGACAGGGCGTCGACGAGCAGTACTTC.

This clone has only a few counts. The CDR3 here is CASSSGTALGGYTF. The DNA for the CDR3 is TGTGCCAGCAGTTCCGGGACAGCCCTCGGGGGCTACACCTTC. The chain uses TRBV28 and TRBJ1-2, with TRBD1 matching over 7 bases. The CDR3 covers 14 residues. The V gene end was trimmed by 4 bases and the J gene end by 8 bases; junction bases not matched to a gene: 10. Germline CDR1 is MDHEN and CDR2 is SYDVKM.

The V gene is TRBV9, the J gene TRBJ2-1, with a weak D call TRBD2 (5 bases). In germline, CDR1 is SGDLS, CDR2 YYNGEE. V shed 2 bases and J shed 3 bases, with 6 bases lying between them. The CDR3 length is 13 residues. In DNA, the CDR3 is TGTGCCAGCAGCGTCCGGGACTACAATGAGCAGTTCTTC. It yields the protein CASSVRDYNEQFF.

In its sample, this clone was seen a few times. The chain has TRBV28 and TRBJ1-2; D perhaps matches TRBD1 (5 bases). The germline V gene encodes CDR1 MDHEN and CDR2 SYDVKM. This CDR3 spans 14 amino acids. Trimming removed 7 bases at V and 4 bases at J, with 16 bases between. CDR3 nucleotides: TGTGCCAGCACCTCTGGAGGGGCGATCTATGGCTACACCTTC. This encodes CASTSGGAIYGYTF.

The rearrangement joins TRBV10-3 to TRBJ2-5; D perhaps matches TRBD2 (5 bases). The CDR3 sequence is 10 residues long. The germline V and J ends were trimmed by 11 bases and 5 bases, with 9 bases remaining between them. Germline V gives CDR1 ENHRY, CDR2 SYGVKD. This chain's CDR3 is CASGSETQYF. The CDR3 region has the DNA TGTGCCTCGGGGAGCGAGACCCAGTACTTC.

The V call is TRBV6-5, the J call TRBJ2-6, with D tentatively TRBD2 (6 bases). V dropped 2 bases and J dropped 3 bases, with 8 bases sitting between them. CDR3 length: 15 residues. Looked up from germline, CDR1 is MNHEY and CDR2 is SVGAGI. The CDR3 protein is CASSYQGGGANVLTF. The CDR3 DNA is TGTGCCAGCAGTTACCAGGGAGGTGGGGCCAACGTCCTGACTTTC.

The chain has TRBV27 and TRBJ1-1, with 12 nucleotides matching TRBD1. Germline V gene data show CDR1 as MNHEY and CDR2 as SMNVEV (reference sequence). This CDR3 has 16 residues. The trim removed 5 bases at V and 4 bases at J, leaving 8 bases unmatched. DNA for the CDR3: TGTGCCAGCAGTCCGGGACAGGGGGCCGGCGGCACTGAAGCTTTCTTT. Protein: CASSPGQGAGGTEAFF.

The chain carries TRBV28 and TRBJ1-1; D uncertain. The CDR3 is made up of 13 amino acids. The V gene's germline CDR1 is MDHEN and CDR2 SYDVKM. The germline V and J ends were trimmed by 6 bases and 0 bases, with 8 bases remaining between them. Here the CDR3 reads CASRPYMNTEAFF. CDR3 DNA sequence: TGTGCCAGCAGGCCGTACATGAACACTGAAGCTTTCTTT.

The rearrangement uses TRBV11-2 and TRBJ2-5; 8 bases line up with TRBD1. The length of the CDR3 is 15 residues. The J segment lost 4 bases and the V segment lost 0 bases, leaving 4 bases of the junction unmatched. Germline V gene data show CDR1 as SGHAT and CDR2 as FQNNGV. CDR3 protein: CASSLEVRGRETQYF. The CDR3 bases are TGTGCCAGCAGCTTAGAGGTCAGGGGGCGAGAGACCCAGTACTTC.

The chain carries TRBV11-2 and TRBJ2-4; 8 nucleotides match TRBD1. Per germline, CDR1 SGHAT and CDR2 FQNNGV. The junction had 7 bases not matched to a gene; V was cut back by 5 bases and J by 4 bases. The CDR3 contains 15 residues. The CDR3 is CASSARDRTKNIQYF. The CDR3 region has the DNA TGTGCCAGCAGCGCCCGGGACAGGACAAAAAACATTCAGTACTTC.

The chain couples TRBV7-9 to TRBJ1-1; D is possibly TRBD1 (6 bases). CDR1 is SEHNR, CDR2 FQNEAQ, per germline (reference sequence). The CDR3 runs 13 residues. The V gene lost 5 bases and the J gene lost 3 bases, with 10 bases spanning the gap. The CDR3 DNA follows: TGTGCCAGCAGCCATAACAGGGACACTGAAGCTTTCTTT. This gives the protein CASSHNRDTEAFF.

CDR3 nucleotide sequence: TGTGCCAGCAGCGGAACGACAGGGGAAACAGATACGCAGTATTTT. Translation gives CASSGTTGETDTQYF. The chain combines TRBV7-6 with TRBJ2-3; 8 bases map to TRBD1. The CDR3 runs to 15 residues. The trim removed 5 bases at V and 3 bases at J, leaving 7 bases unmatched. Germline values: CDR1 SGHVS, CDR2 FNYEAQ.

The V and J genes are TRBV6-1 and TRBJ1-2; 8 bases are shared with TRBD1. With V trimmed by 7 bases and J by 4 bases, 11 bases remained unmatched. This CDR3 is 15 amino acids long. The V gene's germline CDR1 is MNHNS and CDR2 SASEGT. For the CDR3, the DNA is TGTGCCAGCACCCTAAACGGTGGACAGGGCTATGGCTACACCTTC. Protein product: CASTLNGGQGYGYTF.

The genes are TRBV6-5 and TRBJ2-5, with D maybe TRBD2 (5 bases). The CDR3 runs 12 residues. V was shortened by 6 bases and J by 5 bases, with 10 bases between the two germline ends. In germline, CDR1 is MNHEY, CDR2 SVGAGI. Here the CDR3 reads CASRSSGETQYF. CDR3 coding DNA: TGTGCCAGCAGATCCTCGGGGGAGACCCAGTACTTC.

This clone was seen a handful of times. This sequence joins TRBV7-2 and TRBJ1-4, with 8 positions matching TRBD1. Germline V gives CDR1 SGHTA, CDR2 FQGNSA. This CDR3 comprises 14 residues. Unmatched junction bases numbered 2, after V lost 3 bases and J lost 5 bases. The CDR3 DNA reads TGTGCCAGCAGCTTTGGACAGGGCAATGAAAAACTGTTTTTT. Its protein product is CASSFGQGNEKLFF. Variable domain in full (rest from reference TRBV7-2 and TRBJ1-4): GAGVSQSPSNKVTEKGKDVELRCDPISGHTALYWYRQSLGQGLEFLIYFQGNSAPDKSGLPSDRFSAERTGGSVSTLTIQRTQQEDSAVYLCASSFGQGNEKLFFGSGTQLSVL.

This clone showed up just a few times. The chain couples TRBV27 to TRBJ1-1; D may be TRBD1 (6 bases). Germline CDR1 and CDR2: MNHEY and SMNVEV (reference sequence). V lost 1 base, J lost 8 bases, and 11 bases lay in between. The CDR3 has 13 residues. Here the CDR3 reads CASSLWGQPEAFF. In DNA, the CDR3 is TGTGCCAGCAGTTTATGGGGACAACCCGAAGCTTTCTTT.

In this sample, this clone turned up a few times. The chain employs TRBV27 and TRBJ2-1, with 11 bases aligning to TRBD1. J lost 7 bases, V lost 2 bases, and 4 bases had no gene match. The CDR3 extends over 15 amino acids. CDR1 is MNHEY and CDR2 is SMNVEV in the germline V gene (reference sequence). The CDR3 nucleotides read TGTGCCAGCAGTTTACGGGACAGGGGGGGGAATGAGCAGTTCTTC. Amino acids: CASSLRDRGGNEQFF.

This chain joins TRBV15 and TRBJ2-7, with 10 bases matching TRBD1. Germline-derived CDR1 and CDR2 are LNHNV and YYDKDF (reference sequence). Trimming at V came to 0 bases and at J to 6 bases, leaving 5 bases not matched to a gene. The CDR3 consists of 15 residues. Written as DNA, the CDR3 is TGTGCCACCAGCAGAGATGGGACAGGGGCAGGCGAGCAGTACTTC. It translates to CATSRDGTGAGEQYF.